One T cell receptor (beta chain) is described in this entry. What it binds is not known. Germline CDR1 is MDHEN and CDR2 is SYDVKM. The J segment lost 3 bases and the V segment lost 5 bases, leaving 7 bases of the junction unmatched. The length of the CDR3 is 15 residues. This sample was included in a study of T cell repertoires in cytomegalovirus infection. Study-level findings and limits: Of the TCR beta families, the public ones yielded a cumulative frequency that identified carriers of CMV plus the relevant HLA. Dominant in the ex vivo response were TCR beta clonotypes restricted by HLA-C and specific for CMV.

Each CDR3 protein is one row after TCRdb ran MiXCR on the reads. The data hold around 430,000 distinct CDR3 sequences, with under 55% observed a single time. The V call is TRBV28, the J call TRBJ2-1, with 7 bases identical to TRBD2. The source is a human donor in good health (CMV status not recorded). Some clones in this sample may be carry-over from other donors' samples. Sequences were derived from cultured PBMCs, sampled from culture after CMV antigen stimulation. CDR3 residues: CASSPTSALYNEQFF. The CDR3 nucleotides are TGTGCCAGCAGTCCAACTAGCGCCCTCTACAATGAGCAGTTCTTC.